These 13 T cell receptor beta chains came from one sample sequenced in a study of T cells in Graves' hyperthyroidism and ophthalmopathy (dated by TCRdb to between 2018 and 2021). Libraries were prepared through multiplex PCR. Reads for this sample came from an Illumina HiSeq 2000. Amplification of TCR beta CDR3 regions was carried out from RNA transcripts. The first round of RT-PCR for the TCR CDR3 was performed with the HTBI primer set and the Qiagen OneStep RT-PCR kit. TCRdb's own reprocessing of the public reads used fastp at Q25 and MiXCR and kept productive beta chains. Every distinct CDR3 protein forms one entry, paired with its most common genes and DNA. The table for this sample lists fewer than 550,000 distinct CDR3 sequences; about 24% of them were counted only once. The top ten clonotypes cover roughly 12% of the sample. Input material: blood. Receptors were obtained from a woman aged 25-40 years with Graves' ophthalmopathy.

In its sample, this clonotype was seen many times. The chain couples TRBV12-3 or TRBV12-4 to TRBJ2-2; perhaps TRBD2 as D (6 bases). V was shortened by 5 bases and J by 0 bases, with 10 bases between the two germline ends. There are 15 residues in the CDR3. The CDR3 is CASSIGTPNTGELFF. CDR3 sequence (DNA): TGTGCCAGCAGTATCGGGACTCCGAACACCGGGGAGCTGTTTTTT.

This clonotype was counted ten times or more. The chain is built from TRBV7-2 and TRBJ1-5; 7 nucleotides line up with TRBD1. Trimming at V came to 8 bases and at J to 6 bases, leaving 7 bases not matched to a gene. Germline V lookup: CDR1 SGHTA, CDR2 FQGNSA. This CDR3 is 13 amino acids long. The CDR3 loop is CASGDRVGQPQHF. CDR3 coding DNA: TGTGCCAGCGGCGACAGGGTCGGTCAGCCCCAGCATTTT. The full variable domain, in which reference TRBV7-2 and TRBJ1-5 provide the parts outside the CDR3, is GAGVSQSPSNKVTEKGKDVELRCDPISGHTALYWYRQSLGQGLEFLIYFQGNSAPDKSGLPSDRFSAERTGGSVSTLTIQRTQQEDSAVYLCASGDRVGQPQHFGDGTRLSIL.

The table lists this clonotype with a few counts. This chain joins TRBV12-3 or TRBV12-4 and TRBJ2-5, with 10 bases lining up with TRBD2. The CDR3 spans 17 residues. Germline trimming cut 4 bases from V and 5 bases from J; bases unmatched to any gene: 13. The CDR3 spells CASSSNPSRAGGETQYF. In DNA, the CDR3 is TGTGCCAGCAGTTCAAACCCGTCTCGAGCGGGAGGGGAGACCCAGTACTTC.

This clonotype was seen at least ten times. The chain couples TRBV6-5 to TRBJ1-1, with a possible D match to TRBD1 (5 bases). There are 12 residues in the CDR3. V was pared by 7 bases and J by 6 bases, with 12 bases between. Germline V CDR1 and CDR2: MNHEY, SVGAGI. Here the CDR3 reads CASNDPGAEAFF. The CDR3 nucleotides are TGTGCCAGCAACGACCCGGGGGCTGAAGCTTTCTTT.

This clonotype was counted between two and nine times. The V gene is TRBV6-5, the J gene TRBJ1-5, with a weak D call TRBD1 (5 bases). CDR1 is MNHEY and CDR2 is SVGAGI in the germline V gene. This CDR3 has 13 amino acids. V lost 3 bases to trimming and J lost 6 bases, with 9 bases between them. As DNA, the CDR3 is TGTGCCAGCAGTTATGGGGCCAGTCAGCCCCAGCATTTT. It is translated as CASSYGASQPQHF.

V usage is TRBV6-2 or TRBV6-3 and J usage is TRBJ2-2; D may match TRBD1 or TRBD2 (7 bases each). CDR1 and CDR2 from the germline V gene are MNHEY and SVGEGT. The CDR3 runs to 15 residues. Trimming left V 4 bases short and J 6 bases short, with 15 bases between. CDR3: CASSSQGGRAGELFF. CDR3 in DNA: TGTGCCAGCAGTTCGCAGGGGGGGAGGGCCGGGGAGCTGTTTTTT.

This clonotype has ten or more counts. The chain joins TRBV29-1 to TRBJ2-5, with 9 bases identical to TRBD1. With 6 bases clipped from V and 7 bases from J, the junction kept 9 bases outside the gene matches. Germline CDR1 SQVTM, CDR2 ANQGSEA. CDR3 length: 13 amino acids. DNA of the CDR3: TGCAGCGTGGAGGGACAGGGAGAGGTGACCCAGTACTTC. This translates into CSVEGQGEVTQYF.

This clonotype was detected ten times or more. The genes are TRBV7-9 and TRBJ2-7; no clear D. The germline V gene has CDR1 SEHNR and CDR2 FQNEAQ (reference sequence). The V and J ends lost 3 bases and 6 bases respectively, with 9 bases between them. The CDR3 spans 12 residues. CDR3 DNA: TGTGCCAGCAGCTTCCCGTCGGGCGAGCAGTACTTC. This gives the protein CASSFPSGEQYF.

This clonotype was observed at least ten times. This chain links TRBV11-2 with TRBJ2-7; a weak D match, TRBD1 (5 bases). Trimming shortened V by 6 bases and J by 4 bases, and 13 bases separated the two germline ends. Germline CDR1 and CDR2: SGHAT and FQNNGV. CDR3 size: 13 residues. The CDR3 DNA reads TGTGCCAGCAGACCCAGGGCCCCATACGAGCAGTACTTC. As protein: CASRPRAPYEQYF.

The chain couples TRBV6-2 or TRBV6-3 to TRBJ1-1; 10 nucleotides line up with TRBD1. CDR1 and CDR2 (germline): MNHEY, SVGEGT. With V trimmed by 4 bases and J by 0 bases, 11 bases remained unmatched. The CDR3 has 18 residues. The CDR3 protein is CASSSPLPGQGLNTEAFF. Written as DNA, the CDR3 is TGTGCCAGCAGTTCCCCCCTTCCGGGACAGGGGTTGAACACTGAAGCTTTCTTT.

This chain joins TRBV2 and TRBJ2-7; a weak D match, TRBD2 (5 bases). V lost 5 bases to trimming and J lost 3 bases, with 14 bases between them. Per germline, CDR1 SNHLY and CDR2 FYNNEI. The CDR3 covers 14 residues. CDR3 nucleotides: TGTGCCAGCAGTCTCCGGACTCAGTACTACGAGCAGTACTTC. As protein: CASSLRTQYYEQYF.

This clonotype was found a few times. V and J are TRBV6-1 and TRBJ1-4; D is unclear. The CDR3 length is 11 residues. V was cut by 6 bases and J by 5 bases, with 4 bases left in between. Germline V gives CDR1 MNHNS, CDR2 SASEGT. CDR3 protein: CASRLNEKLFF. The DNA for the CDR3 is TGTGCCAGCAGACTCAATGAAAAACTGTTTTTT.

This clonotype was detected once. The chain joins TRBV7-3 to TRBJ1-1; the match to TRBD1 covers 7 bases. Germline CDR1 and CDR2: SGHTA and FQGTGA. The CDR3 length is 17 residues. V dropped 5 bases and J dropped 1; count of bases not matched to a gene: 13. For the CDR3, the DNA is TGTGCCAGCAGCCCAGGGGGGATGCAGGACAAGAACACTGAAGCTTTCTTT. Translating gives CASSPGGMQDKNTEAFF.